The clone carrying this T cell receptor beta chain was observed a few times. Its antigen remains unknown. This record belongs to a study of blood T cells in healthy people across ages. The study's findings and limits: Samples with more naive T cells showed higher observed beta diversity. Considered underestimates were the diversity estimates obtained from one million T cells.

The authors ran a second PCR of about 6 to 11 cycles using a sample-barcoded 5' primer and a J-beta primer mix. TCRdb analysed the 5' RACE reads with MiXCR anew, one entry per CDR3 protein. Of 800,000 to 1,000,000 distinct CDR3 sequences detected, under 50% appear once; the ten largest clones hold roughly an eighth. V lost 0 bases, J lost 1 base, and 10 bases lay in between. The CDR3 length is 15 residues. The germline V gene encodes CDR1 LGHNA and CDR2 YNFKEQ. The sequencing input was blood. This TCR was recovered from a man aged 25 to 45 in good health. The gene calls are TRBV4-2 and TRBJ2-7, with D unclear. The CDR3 DNA reads as TGTGCCAGCAGCCAAGAGGTCAGCACGTCCTACGAGCAGTACTTC. This codes for CASSQEVSTSYEQYF.